The clone carrying this T cell receptor (beta chain) showed up just a few times. The antigen is unknown. In germline, CDR1 is LGHNA, CDR2 YNFKEQ. This CDR3 is built from 17 residues. V was clipped by 0 bases and J by 2 bases, with 13 bases between them. The sample's time point: newly diagnosed GD, antithyroid drugs for less than 3 months. PBMC RNA served as the TCR library source. In Xi'an, China, an endocrinology department was the source of patients. This record comes from a study of regulatory T cells in long-lasting Graves disease. Study details: Antithyroid drugs had been taken by newly diagnosed Graves' patients for under 3 months. General observations from the study: Favoring TRBV28, TRBJ1-2 and TRBJ2-5 was a feature seen in persistent disease.

In building TCR beta libraries, iRepertoire HTBI primers were used together with Arm-PCR of CDR3 regions. MiXCR was run by TCRdb on the multiplex PCR reads, yielding one entry per CDR3 protein. This table has hundreds of thousands of distinct CDR3 sequences, over 15% appearing once. The same specimen was also included in a second study, on T cells in Graves' hyperthyroidism and ophthalmopathy.

The source was peripheral blood mononuclear cells (PBMCs), collected at new diagnosis, from a patient treated with antithyroid drugs. The chain has TRBV4-2 and TRBJ1-4; no definite D call. The TCR was taken from a man between 40 and 49 years old with Graves disease. Written as DNA, the CDR3 is TGTGCCAGCAGCCAAGACATGGGATCGAACACTAATGAAAAACTGTTTTTT. Translating it yields CASSQDMGSNTNEKLFF.